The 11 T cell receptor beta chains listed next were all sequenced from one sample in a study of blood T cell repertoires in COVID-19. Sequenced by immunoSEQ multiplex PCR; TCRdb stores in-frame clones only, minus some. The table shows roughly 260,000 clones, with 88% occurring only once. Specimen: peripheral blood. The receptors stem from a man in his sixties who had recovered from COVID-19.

Here the CDR3 reads CASSRWEADTQYF. CDR3 bases: TGTGCCAGCAGCCGCTGGGAGGCAGATACGCAGTATTTT. This chain connects TRBV7-3 to TRBJ2-3, with D tentatively TRBD2 (6 bases). The CDR3 totals 13 residues. Germline V gives CDR1 SGHTA, CDR2 FQGTGA. V lost 5 bases to trimming and J lost 4 bases, with 10 bases between them.

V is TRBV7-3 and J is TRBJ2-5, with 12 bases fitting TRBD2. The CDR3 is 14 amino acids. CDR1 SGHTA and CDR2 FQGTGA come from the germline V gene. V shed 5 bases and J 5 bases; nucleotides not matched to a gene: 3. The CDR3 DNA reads TGTGCCAGCAGCATGGGGACTAGCGGGGAGACCCAGTACTTC. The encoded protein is CASSMGTSGETQYF.

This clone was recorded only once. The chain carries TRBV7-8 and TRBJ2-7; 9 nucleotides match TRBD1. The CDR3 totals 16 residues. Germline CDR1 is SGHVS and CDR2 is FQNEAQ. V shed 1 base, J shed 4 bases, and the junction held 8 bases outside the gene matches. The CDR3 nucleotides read TGTGCCAGCAGCTTAGGGGGGGGACAGGGTCGGTACGAGCAGTACTTC. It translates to CASSLGGGQGRYEQYF.

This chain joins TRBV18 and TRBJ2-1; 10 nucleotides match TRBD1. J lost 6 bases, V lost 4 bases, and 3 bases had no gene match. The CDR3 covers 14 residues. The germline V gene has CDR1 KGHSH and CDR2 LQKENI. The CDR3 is CASSRGQGVNEQFF. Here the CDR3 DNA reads TGTGCCAGCTCACGCGGACAGGGGGTCAATGAGCAGTTCTTC.

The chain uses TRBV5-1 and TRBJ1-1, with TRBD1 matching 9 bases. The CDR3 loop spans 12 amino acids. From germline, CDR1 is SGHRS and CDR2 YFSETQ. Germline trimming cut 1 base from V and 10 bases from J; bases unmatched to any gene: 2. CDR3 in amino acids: CASSLTGGLAFF. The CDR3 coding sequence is TGCGCCAGCAGCTTGACAGGGGGCTTAGCTTTCTTT. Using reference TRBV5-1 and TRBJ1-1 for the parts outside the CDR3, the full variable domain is KAGVTQTPRYLIKTRGQQVTLSCSPISGHRSVSWYQQTPGQGLQFLFEYFSETQRNKGNFPGRFSGRQFSNSRSEMNVSTLELGDSALYLCASSLTGGLAFFGQGTRLTVV.

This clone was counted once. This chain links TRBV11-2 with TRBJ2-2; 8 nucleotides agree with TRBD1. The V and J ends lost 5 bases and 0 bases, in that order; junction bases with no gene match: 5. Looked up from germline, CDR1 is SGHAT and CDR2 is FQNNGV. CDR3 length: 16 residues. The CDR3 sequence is CASSKNRGTNTGELFF. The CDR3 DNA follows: TGTGCCAGCAGCAAGAACAGGGGGACGAACACCGGGGAGCTGTTTTTT.

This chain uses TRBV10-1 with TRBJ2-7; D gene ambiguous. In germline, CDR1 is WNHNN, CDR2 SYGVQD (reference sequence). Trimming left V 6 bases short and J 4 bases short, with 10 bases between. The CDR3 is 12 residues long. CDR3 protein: CASSDQLYEQYF. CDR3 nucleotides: TGCGCCAGCAGCGACCAACTATACGAGCAGTACTTC.

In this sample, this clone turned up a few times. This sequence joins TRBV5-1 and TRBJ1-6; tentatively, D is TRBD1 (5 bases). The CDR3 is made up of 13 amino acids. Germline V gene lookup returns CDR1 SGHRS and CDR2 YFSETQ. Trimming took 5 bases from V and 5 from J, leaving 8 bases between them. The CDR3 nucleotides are TGCGCCAGCAGGAGGACAAATAATTCACCCCTCCACTTT. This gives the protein CASRRTNNSPLHF.

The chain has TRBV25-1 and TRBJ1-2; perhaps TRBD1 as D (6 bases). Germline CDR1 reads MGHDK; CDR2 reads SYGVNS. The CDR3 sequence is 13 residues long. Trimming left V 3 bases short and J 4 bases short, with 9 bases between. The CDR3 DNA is TGTGCCAGCAGTGAGGGGGCCGGCTATGGCTACACCTTC. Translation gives CASSEGAGYGYTF.

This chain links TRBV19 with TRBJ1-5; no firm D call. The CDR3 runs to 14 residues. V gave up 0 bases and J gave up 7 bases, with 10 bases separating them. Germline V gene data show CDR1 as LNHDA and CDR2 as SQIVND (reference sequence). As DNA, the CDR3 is TGTGCCAGTAGTATAGATCGATTGGAGCAGCCCCAGCATTTT. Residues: CASSIDRLEQPQHF. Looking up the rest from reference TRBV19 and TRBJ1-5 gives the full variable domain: DGGITQSPKYLFRKEGQNVTLSCEQNLNHDAMYWYRQDPGQGLRLIYYSQIVNDFQKGDIAEGYSVSREKKESFPLTVTSAQKNPTAFYLCASSIDRLEQPQHFGDGTRLSIL.

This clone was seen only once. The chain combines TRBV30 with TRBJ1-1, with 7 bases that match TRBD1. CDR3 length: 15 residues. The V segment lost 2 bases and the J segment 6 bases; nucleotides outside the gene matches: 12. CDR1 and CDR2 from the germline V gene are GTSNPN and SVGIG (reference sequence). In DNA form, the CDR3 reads TGTGCCTGGAGTCTCCGACCTCAGGGGGGTTCTGAAGCTTTCTTT. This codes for CAWSLRPQGGSEAFF. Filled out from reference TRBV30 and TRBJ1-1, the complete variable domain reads SQTIHQWPATLVQPVGSPLSLECTVEGTSNPNLYWYRQAAGRGLQLLFYSVGIGQISSEVPQNLSASRPQDRQFILSSKKLLLSDSGFYLCAWSLRPQGGSEAFFGQGTRLTVV.